This TCR beta chain comes out of a study of shared clonotypes between healthy human individuals. Study-wide results and limits: Represented genetic and exposure-history diversity was restricted by having few donors.

This table comes from immunoSEQ multiplex PCR, and its TCRdb copy is limited to in-frame clones, with some not included. The repertoire holds 470,000 or so clones, with 60% to 80% as singletons. A word on this clone: Antigen specificity is unknown.

The sample was PBMCs. This receptor was taken from a woman in her 40s in good health. Some clones in this sample may be carry-over from other donors' samples.

The CDR3 nucleotides read TGTGCCTGGAGTTCATTCCCGCAGCACTCTGGAAACACCATATATTTT. Its protein is CAWSSFPQHSGNTIYF. The gene calls are TRBV30 and TRBJ1-3; unclear D gene. Germline-derived CDR1 and CDR2 are GTSNPN and SVGIG (reference sequence). The CDR3 length is 16 residues. Trimming stripped 2 bases from V and 0 bases from J, with 14 bases between.